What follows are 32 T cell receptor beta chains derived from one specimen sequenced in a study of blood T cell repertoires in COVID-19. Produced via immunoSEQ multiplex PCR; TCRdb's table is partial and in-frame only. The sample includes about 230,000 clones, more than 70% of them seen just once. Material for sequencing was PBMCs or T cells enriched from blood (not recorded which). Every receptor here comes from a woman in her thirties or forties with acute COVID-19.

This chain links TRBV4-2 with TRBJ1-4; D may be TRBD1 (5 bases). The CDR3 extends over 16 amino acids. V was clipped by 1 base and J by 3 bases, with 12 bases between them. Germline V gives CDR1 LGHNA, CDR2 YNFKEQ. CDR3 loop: CASSQGEGYANEKLFF. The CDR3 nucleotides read TGTGCCAGCAGCCAAGGGGAGGGGTACGCTAATGAAAAACTGTTTTTT.

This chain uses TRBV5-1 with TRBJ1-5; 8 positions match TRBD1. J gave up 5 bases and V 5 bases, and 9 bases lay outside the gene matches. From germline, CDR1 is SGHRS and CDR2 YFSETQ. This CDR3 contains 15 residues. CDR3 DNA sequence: TGCGCCAGCAGTTCCGGGGCAGGGGGCGATCAGCCCCAGCATTTT. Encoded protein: CASSSGAGGDQPQHF.

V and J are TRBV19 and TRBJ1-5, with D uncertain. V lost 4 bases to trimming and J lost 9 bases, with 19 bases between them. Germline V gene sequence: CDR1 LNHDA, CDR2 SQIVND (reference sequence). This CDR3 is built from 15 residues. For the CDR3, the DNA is TGTGCCAGTAGTAAGCGAACGCCGGGTAACTTGCCCCAGCATTTT. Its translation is CASSKRTPGNLPQHF.

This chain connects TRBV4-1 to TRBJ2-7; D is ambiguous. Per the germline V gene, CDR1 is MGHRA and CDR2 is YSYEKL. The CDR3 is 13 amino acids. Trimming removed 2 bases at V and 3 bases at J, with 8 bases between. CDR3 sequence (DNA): TGCGCCAGCAGCCAAATACAGAACTACGAGCAGTACGTC. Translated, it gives CASSQIQNYEQYV.

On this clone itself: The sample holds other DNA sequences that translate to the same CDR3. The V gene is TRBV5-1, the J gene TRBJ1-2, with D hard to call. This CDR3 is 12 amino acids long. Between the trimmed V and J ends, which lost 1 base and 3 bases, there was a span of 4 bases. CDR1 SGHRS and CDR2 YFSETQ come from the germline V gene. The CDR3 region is CASSLTDYGYTF. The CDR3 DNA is TGCGCCAGCAGCTTGACAGACTATGGCTACACCTTC. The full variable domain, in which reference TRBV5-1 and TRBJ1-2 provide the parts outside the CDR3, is KAGVTQTPRYLIKTRGQQVTLSCSPISGHRSVSWYQQTPGQGLQFLFEYFSETQRNKGNFPGRFSGRQFSNSRSEMNVSTLELGDSALYLCASSLTDYGYTFGSGTRLTVV.

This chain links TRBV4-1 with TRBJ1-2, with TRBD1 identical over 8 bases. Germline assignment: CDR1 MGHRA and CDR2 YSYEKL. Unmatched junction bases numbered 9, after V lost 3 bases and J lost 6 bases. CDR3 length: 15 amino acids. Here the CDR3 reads CASSQNDGQGDGYTF. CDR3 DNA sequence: TGCGCCAGCAGCCAGAACGACGGACAGGGCGATGGCTACACCTTC.

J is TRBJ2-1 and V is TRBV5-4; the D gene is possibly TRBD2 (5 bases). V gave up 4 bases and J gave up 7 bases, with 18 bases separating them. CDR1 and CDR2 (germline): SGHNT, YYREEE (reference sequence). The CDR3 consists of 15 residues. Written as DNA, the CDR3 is TGTGCCAGCAGCGTCGAGGGTTCTGTTCGTAATGAGCAGTTCTTC. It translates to CASSVEGSVRNEQFF.

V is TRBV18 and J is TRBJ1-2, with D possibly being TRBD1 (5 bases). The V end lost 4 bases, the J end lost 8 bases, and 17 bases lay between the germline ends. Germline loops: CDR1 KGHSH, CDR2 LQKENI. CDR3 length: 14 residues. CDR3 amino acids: CASSQRDRLSGYTF. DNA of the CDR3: TGTGCCAGCTCACAAAGAGACAGATTAAGCGGCTACACCTTC.

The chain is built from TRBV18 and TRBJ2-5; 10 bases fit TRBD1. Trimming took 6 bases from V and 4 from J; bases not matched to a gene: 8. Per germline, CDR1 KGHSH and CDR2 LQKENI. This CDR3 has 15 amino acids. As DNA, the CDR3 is TGTGCCAGCTCGAGGGGACAGGGGACGGGAGAGACCCAGTACTTC. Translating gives CASSRGQGTGETQYF.

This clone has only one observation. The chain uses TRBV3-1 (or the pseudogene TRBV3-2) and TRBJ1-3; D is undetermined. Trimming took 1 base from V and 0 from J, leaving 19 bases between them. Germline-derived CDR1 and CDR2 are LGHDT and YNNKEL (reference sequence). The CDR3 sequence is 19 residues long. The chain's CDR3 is CASSQGAPPTGSSGNTIYF. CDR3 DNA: TGTGCCAGCAGCCAAGGGGCCCCTCCGACGGGGAGCTCTGGAAACACCATATATTTT.

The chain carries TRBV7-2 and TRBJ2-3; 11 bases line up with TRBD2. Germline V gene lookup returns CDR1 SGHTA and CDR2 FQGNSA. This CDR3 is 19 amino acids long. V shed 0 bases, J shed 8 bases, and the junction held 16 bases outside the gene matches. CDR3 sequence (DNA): TGTGCCAGCAGCTTAGCCCCCCTAGCGGGAGGATTAGATAGAGGTACGCAGTATTTT. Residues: CASSLAPLAGGLDRGTQYF.

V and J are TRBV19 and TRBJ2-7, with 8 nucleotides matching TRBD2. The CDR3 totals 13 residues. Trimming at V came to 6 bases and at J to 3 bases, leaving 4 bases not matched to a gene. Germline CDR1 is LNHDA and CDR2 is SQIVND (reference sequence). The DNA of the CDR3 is TGTGCCAGTAGCGGACTAGCCCGCTACGAGCAGTACGTC. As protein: CASSGLARYEQYV.

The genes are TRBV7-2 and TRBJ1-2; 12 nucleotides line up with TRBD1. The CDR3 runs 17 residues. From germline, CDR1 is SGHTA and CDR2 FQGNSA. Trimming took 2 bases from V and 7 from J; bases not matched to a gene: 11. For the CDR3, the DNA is TGTGCCAGCAGCTTACAAGGGACAGGGGGCGTTGCGGGTGGCTACACCTTC. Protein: CASSLQGTGGVAGGYTF.

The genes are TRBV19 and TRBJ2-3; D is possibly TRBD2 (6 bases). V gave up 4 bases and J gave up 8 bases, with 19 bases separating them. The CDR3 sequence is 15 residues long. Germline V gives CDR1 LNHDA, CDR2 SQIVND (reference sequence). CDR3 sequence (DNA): TGTGCCAGTAGTAAGCCGGGACTCCTCAGAGGTACGCAGTATTTT. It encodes CASSKPGLLRGTQYF.

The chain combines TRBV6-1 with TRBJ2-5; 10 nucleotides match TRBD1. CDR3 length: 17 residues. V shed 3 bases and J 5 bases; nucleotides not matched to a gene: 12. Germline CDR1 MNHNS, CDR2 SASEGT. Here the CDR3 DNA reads TGTGCCAGCAGTGAGGTTGAGGTGACAGGGGGCGGGGAGACCCAGTACTTC. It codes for CASSEVEVTGGGETQYF.

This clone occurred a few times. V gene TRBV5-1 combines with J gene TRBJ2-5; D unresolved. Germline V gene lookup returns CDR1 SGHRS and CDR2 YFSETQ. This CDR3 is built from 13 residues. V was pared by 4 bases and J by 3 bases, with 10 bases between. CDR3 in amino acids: CASSLILEETQYF. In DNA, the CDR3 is TGCGCCAGCAGCCTAATACTTGAAGAGACCCAGTACTTC.

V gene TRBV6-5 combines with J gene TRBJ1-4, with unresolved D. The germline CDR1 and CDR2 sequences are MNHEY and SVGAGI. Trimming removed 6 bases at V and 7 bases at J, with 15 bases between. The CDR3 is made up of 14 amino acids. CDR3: CASSSPGSGEKLFF. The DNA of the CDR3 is TGTGCCAGCAGCAGTCCCGGGAGTGGTGAAAAACTGTTTTTT.

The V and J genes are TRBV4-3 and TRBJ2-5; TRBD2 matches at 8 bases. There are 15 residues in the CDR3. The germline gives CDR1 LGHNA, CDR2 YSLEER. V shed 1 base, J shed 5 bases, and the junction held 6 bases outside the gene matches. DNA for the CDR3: TGCGCCAGCAGCCAAGTCCGGGGGGGAGGGGAGACCCAGTACTTC. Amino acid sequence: CASSQVRGGGETQYF.

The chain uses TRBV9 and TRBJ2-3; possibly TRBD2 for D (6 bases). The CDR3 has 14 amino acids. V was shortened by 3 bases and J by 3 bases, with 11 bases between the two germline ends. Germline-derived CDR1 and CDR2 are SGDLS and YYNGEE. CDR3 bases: TGTGCCAGCAGCGGGGGGGATCGGACAGATACGCAGTATTTT. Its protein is CASSGGDRTDTQYF.

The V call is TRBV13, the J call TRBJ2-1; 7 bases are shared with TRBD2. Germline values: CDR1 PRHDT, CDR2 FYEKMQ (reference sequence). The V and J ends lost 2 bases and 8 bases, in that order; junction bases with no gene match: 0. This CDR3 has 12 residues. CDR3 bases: TGTGCCAGCAGCTTAAGCGGGGATGAGCAGTTCTTC. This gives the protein CASSLSGDEQFF.

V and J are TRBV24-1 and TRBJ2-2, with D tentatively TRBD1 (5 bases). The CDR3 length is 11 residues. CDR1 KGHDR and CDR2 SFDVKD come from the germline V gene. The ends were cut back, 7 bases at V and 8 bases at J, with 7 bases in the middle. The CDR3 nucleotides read TGTGCCACCAGGGACATGGGGGAGCTGTTTTTT. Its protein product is CATRDMGELFF.

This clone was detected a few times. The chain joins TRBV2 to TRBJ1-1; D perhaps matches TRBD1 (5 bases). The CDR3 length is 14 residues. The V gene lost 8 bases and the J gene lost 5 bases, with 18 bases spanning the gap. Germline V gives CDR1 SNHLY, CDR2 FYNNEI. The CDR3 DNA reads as TGTGCCAGCGTAGGACCCAGGGCGCGGACTGAAGCTTTCTTT. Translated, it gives CASVGPRARTEAFF.

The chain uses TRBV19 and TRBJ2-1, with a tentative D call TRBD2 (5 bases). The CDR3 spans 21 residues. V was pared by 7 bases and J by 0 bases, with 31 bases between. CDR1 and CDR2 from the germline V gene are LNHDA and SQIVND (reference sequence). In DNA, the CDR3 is TGTGCCAGTACTAATGTCGAGGGAGCCGGGTTAGGGTGGAGCTCCTACAATGAGCAGTTCTTC. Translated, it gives CASTNVEGAGLGWSSYNEQFF.

The CDR3 DNA is TGTGCCAGCAGCGCACAGGGGCGAGGGGAAGCTTTCTTT. Translation gives CASSAQGRGEAFF. The rearrangement uses TRBV28 and TRBJ1-1; 7 bases are shared with TRBD1. The length of the CDR3 is 13 residues. Losses at the gene ends were 6 bases for V and 8 bases for J; bases not matched to a gene: 9. Per germline, CDR1 MDHEN and CDR2 SYDVKM.

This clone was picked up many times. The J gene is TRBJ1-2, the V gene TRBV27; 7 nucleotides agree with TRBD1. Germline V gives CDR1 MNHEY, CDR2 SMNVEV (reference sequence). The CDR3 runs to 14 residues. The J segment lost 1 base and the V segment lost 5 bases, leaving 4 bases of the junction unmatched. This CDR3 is CASSIQGGNYGYTF. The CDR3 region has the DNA TGTGCCAGCAGTATCCAGGGGGGTAACTATGGCTACACCTTC.

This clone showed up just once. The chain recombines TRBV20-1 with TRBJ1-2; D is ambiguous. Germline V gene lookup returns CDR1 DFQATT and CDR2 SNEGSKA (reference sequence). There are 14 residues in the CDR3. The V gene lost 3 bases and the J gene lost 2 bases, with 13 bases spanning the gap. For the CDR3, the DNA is TGCAGTGCTAGTAGTCAAGCGGGGAACTATGGCTACACCTTC. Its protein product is CSASSQAGNYGYTF.

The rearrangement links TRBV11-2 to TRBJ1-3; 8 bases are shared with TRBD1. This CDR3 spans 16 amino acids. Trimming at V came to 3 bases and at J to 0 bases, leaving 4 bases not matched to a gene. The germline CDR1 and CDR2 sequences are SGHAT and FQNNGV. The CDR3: CASSFDRGISGNTIYF. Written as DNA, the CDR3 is TGTGCCAGCAGCTTTGACAGGGGTATCTCTGGAAACACCATATATTTT.

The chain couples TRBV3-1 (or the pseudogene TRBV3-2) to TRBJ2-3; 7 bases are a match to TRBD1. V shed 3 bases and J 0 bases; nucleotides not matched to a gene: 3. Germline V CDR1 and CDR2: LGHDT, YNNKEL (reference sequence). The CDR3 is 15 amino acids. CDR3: CASSQTGYSTDTQYF. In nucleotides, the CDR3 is TGTGCCAGCAGCCAGACAGGGTATAGCACAGATACGCAGTATTTT.

The CDR3 DNA follows: TGCAGCGTCAGTTACCGGGACCGGGGGGGGATCAATCGGATCACTGAAGCTTTCTTT. This translates into CSVSYRDRGGINRITEAFF. This chain connects TRBV29-1 to TRBJ1-1; D is possibly TRBD1 (5 bases). In germline, CDR1 is SQVTM, CDR2 ANQGSEA. V lost 6 bases and J lost 4, with 33 bases in between. There are 19 residues in the CDR3.

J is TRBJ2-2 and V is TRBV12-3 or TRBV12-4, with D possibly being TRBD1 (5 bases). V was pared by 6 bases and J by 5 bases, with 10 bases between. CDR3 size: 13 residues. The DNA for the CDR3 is TGTGCCAGCAGCGCACAGGATACCGGGGAGCTGTTTTTT. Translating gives CASSAQDTGELFF.

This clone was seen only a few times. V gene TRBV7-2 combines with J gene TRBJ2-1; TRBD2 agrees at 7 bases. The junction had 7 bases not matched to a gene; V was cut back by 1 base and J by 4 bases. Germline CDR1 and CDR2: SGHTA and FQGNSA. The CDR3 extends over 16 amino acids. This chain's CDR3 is CASSLGGGSLYNEQFF. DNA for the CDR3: TGTGCCAGCAGCTTAGGGGGCGGGAGTCTTTACAATGAGCAGTTCTTC.

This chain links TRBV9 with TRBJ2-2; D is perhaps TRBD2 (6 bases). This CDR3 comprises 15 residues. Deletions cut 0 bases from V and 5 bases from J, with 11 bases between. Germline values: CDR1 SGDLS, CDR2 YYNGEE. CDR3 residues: CASSVEGGKTGELFF. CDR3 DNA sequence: TGTGCCAGCAGCGTAGAAGGAGGGAAAACCGGGGAGCTGTTTTTT.